Sequencing of this T cell receptor (beta chain) was carried out in a study of graft-versus-host responses after intestinal transplantation. The overall study: In this cohort, recipients had multivisceral, liver-intestinal, or isolated intestinal transplants.

Clones were sequenced by immunoSEQ multiplex PCR, and TCRdb holds only the in-frame ones, with some missing. The sample lists 65,000 to 85,000 clones, approximately 92% seen once, with less than 8% in the top ten. Germline CDR1 MNHNS, CDR2 SASEGT. The CDR3 length is 15 residues. V lost 2 bases to trimming and J lost 4 bases, with 12 bases between them. Post-transplant marrow was drawn from the posterior iliac crest or another site. This TCR came from a human patient who received an intestinal transplant, so some T cells may come from the graft donor. The sample consisted of bone marrow, taken less than 750 days after intestinal transplantation. The chain combines TRBV6-1 with TRBJ1-5; tentatively, D is TRBD1 (5 bases). The CDR3 nucleotides are TGTGCCAGCAGTGAAATTGGGGCAGAAAATCAGCCCCAGCATTTT. This sequence encodes CASSEIGAENQPQHF.